Presented here are 24 T cell receptor beta chains from one specimen sequenced in a study of T cells after yellow fever vaccination. TCRdb redid the calling of the 5' RACE reads with MiXCR, one entry per CDR3 protein. The sample holds some 300,000 distinct CDR3 sequences; about 10% are singletons and the top ten take over 3%. Source: CD4+ T cells sorted from PBMCs, taken 5 days after the yellow fever booster vaccination. The source is a man aged 18-30 years who received the YFV17D yellow fever vaccine.

This clonotype was seen only a few times. V gene TRBV12-3 or TRBV12-4 combines with J gene TRBJ2-5, with 11 nucleotides matching TRBD2. The CDR3 length is 15 residues. V was clipped by 8 bases and J by 5 bases; unmatched bases: 10. CDR3 bases: TGTGCCAGCCGAAATCTAGCGGGGGGTTTGGAGACCCAGTACTTC. Amino acid sequence: CASRNLAGGLETQYF.

This chain uses TRBV5-1 with TRBJ2-2; D remains unclear. V dropped 0 bases and J dropped 0 bases, with 6 bases sitting between them. CDR3 length: 15 residues. Germline CDR1 reads SGHRS; CDR2 reads YFSETQ. CDR3 loop: CASSLGSANTGELFF. The CDR3 DNA is TGCGCCAGCAGCTTGGGCAGCGCGAACACCGGGGAGCTGTTTTTT.

The sample holds a few counts of this clonotype. This chain uses TRBV19 with TRBJ1-5; D unresolved. Germline values: CDR1 LNHDA, CDR2 SQIVND (reference sequence). Between the trimmed V and J ends, which lost 3 bases and 5 bases, there was a span of 17 bases. The length of the CDR3 is 16 residues. The CDR3 coding sequence is TGTGCCAGTAGTATGGGTTCGGCTCATGGAGATCAGCCCCAGCATTTT. It translates to CASSMGSAHGDQPQHF. The full variable domain, rest sourced from reference TRBV19 and TRBJ1-5, is DGGITQSPKYLFRKEGQNVTLSCEQNLNHDAMYWYRQDPGQGLRLIYYSQIVNDFQKGDIAEGYSVSREKKESFPLTVTSAQKNPTAFYLCASSMGSAHGDQPQHFGDGTRLSIL.

Many counts were recorded for this clonotype. V usage is TRBV7-9 and J usage is TRBJ2-4; 8 nucleotides align to TRBD1. There are 15 residues in the CDR3. The ends lost 5 bases at V and 5 bases at J; junction bases unmatched: 8. Germline assignment: CDR1 SEHNR and CDR2 FQNEAQ (reference sequence). Here the CDR3 DNA reads TGTGCCAGCAGCCCGCCCGGGACAGGAGAAAACATTCAGTACTTC. This sequence encodes CASSPPGTGENIQYF.

This clonotype was detected only a few times. This chain links TRBV6-2 or TRBV6-3 with TRBJ2-7, with TRBD1 as a possible D gene (6 bases). The CDR3 loop spans 13 amino acids. CDR1 and CDR2 from the germline V gene are MNHEY and SVGEGT. Trimming took 6 bases from V and 6 from J, leaving 15 bases between them. CDR3 DNA sequence: TGTGCCAGCAGCCCCGACAGGATGGTCGAGCAGTACGTC. This sequence encodes CASSPDRMVEQYV.

This clonotype occurred a few times. J is TRBJ2-5 and V is TRBV7-8; D not resolved. There are 11 residues in the CDR3. Trimming cost V 5 bases and J 7 bases, with 8 bases left between them. CDR1 and CDR2 from the germline V gene are SGHVS and FQNEAQ. For the CDR3, the DNA is TGTGCCAGCAGCCTGGTCGGGACCCAGTACTTC. Translating gives CASSLVGTQYF.

In this sample, this clonotype turned up a few times. This chain links TRBV9 with TRBJ2-2, with 8 bases lining up with TRBD2. The V and J ends lost 0 bases and 3 bases, in that order; junction bases with no gene match: 4. The CDR3 has 16 residues. Germline V gives CDR1 SGDLS, CDR2 YYNGEE. CDR3 region: CASSVAGGAYTGELFF. The CDR3 region has the DNA TGTGCCAGCAGCGTAGCGGGGGGGGCTTACACCGGGGAGCTGTTTTTT. Using reference TRBV9 and TRBJ2-2 for the parts outside the CDR3, the full variable domain is DSGVTQTPKHLITATGQRVTLRCSPRSGDLSVYWYQQSLDQGLQFLIQYYNGEERAKGNILERFSAQQFPDLHSELNLSSLELGDSALYFCASSVAGGAYTGELFFGEGSRLTVL.

The CDR3 region has the DNA TGTGCCAGCAGTGCCCGGGGCGGGGGGCCGGGTACGCAGTATTTT. Protein product: CASSARGGGPGTQYF. The chain is built from TRBV6-1 and TRBJ2-3, with TRBD2 identical over 8 bases. The CDR3 extends over 15 amino acids. Germline-derived CDR1 and CDR2 are MNHNS and SASEGT. V was clipped by 4 bases and J by 8 bases; unmatched bases: 11.

This clonotype was picked up many times. The V call is TRBV12-3 or TRBV12-4, the J call TRBJ2-2; a weak D match, TRBD1 (5 bases). Deletions cut 4 bases from V and 3 bases from J, with 12 bases between. The CDR3 covers 15 residues. CDR3 region: CASSWGQGDTGELFF. The CDR3 DNA sequence: TGTGCCAGCAGTTGGGGCCAGGGCGACACCGGGGAGCTGTTTTTT.

This clonotype was seen a few times. The genes are TRBV5-1 and TRBJ2-3, with 9 nucleotides matching TRBD1. The CDR3 has 13 residues. Germline V gene data show CDR1 as SGHRS and CDR2 as YFSETQ. Unmatched junction bases numbered 5, after V lost 9 bases and J lost 3 bases. The DNA for the CDR3 is TGCGCCACTAGACAGGGGGAGACAGATACGCAGTATTTT. The encoded protein is CATRQGETDTQYF.

The rearrangement joins TRBV6-8 to TRBJ2-1, with D perhaps TRBD1 (6 bases). The V and J ends lost 2 bases and 8 bases respectively, with 13 bases between them. There are 14 residues in the CDR3. Germline lookup yields CDR1 MNHGY and CDR2 SAAAGT. The CDR3, as DNA: TGTGCCAGCAGTTACCTGACAGGATCGGATGAGCAGTTCTTC. Translating gives CASSYLTGSDEQFF.

The chain has TRBV9 and TRBJ1-2, with a weak D call TRBD1 (5 bases). CDR3 size: 14 residues. From germline, CDR1 is SGDLS and CDR2 YYNGEE. Deletions cut 0 bases from V and 7 bases from J, with 13 bases between. CDR3 in amino acids: CASSVGGGSGGYTF. CDR3 in DNA: TGTGCCAGCAGCGTAGGTGGGGGTTCAGGTGGCTACACCTTC.

This clonotype was counted only a few times. The genes are TRBV25-1 and TRBJ2-2; maybe TRBD1 (5 bases). The CDR3 sequence is 13 residues long. Germline-derived CDR1 and CDR2 are MGHDK and SYGVNS. Trimming removed 3 bases at V and 8 bases at J, with 10 bases between. Written as DNA, the CDR3 is TGTGCCAGCAGTGAGATTTACAGGGGGGAGCTGTTTTTT. Translated, it gives CASSEIYRGELFF.

This clonotype was counted a few times. The V gene is TRBV7-3, the J gene TRBJ2-1; 7 bases agree with TRBD1. The CDR3 is 15 residues long. Trimming at V came to 4 bases and at J to 6 bases, leaving 9 bases not matched to a gene. CDR1 and CDR2 (germline): SGHTA, FQGTGA. CDR3 in DNA: TGTGCCAGCAGCTCAGCTAAACAGGGGCGCAATGAGCAGTTCTTC. It encodes CASSSAKQGRNEQFF.

The rearrangement links TRBV18 to TRBJ1-2; 7 positions match TRBD1. The CDR3 covers 15 residues. The V and J ends lost 2 bases and 5 bases, in that order; junction bases with no gene match: 8. The V gene's germline CDR1 is KGHSH and CDR2 LQKENI. In DNA form, the CDR3 reads TGTGCCAGCTCACCAAGGGACAGCCCGGGATATGGCTACACCTTC. Its translation: CASSPRDSPGYGYTF.

This chain joins TRBV2 and TRBJ2-2; D unresolved. Looked up from germline, CDR1 is SNHLY and CDR2 is FYNNEI. The CDR3 sequence is 14 residues long. The V and J ends lost 1 base and 6 bases respectively, with 9 bases between them. The CDR3 loop is CASSEDGAAGELFF. CDR3 sequence (DNA): TGTGCCAGCAGTGAAGATGGCGCTGCCGGGGAGCTGTTTTTT.

This clonotype was counted a few times. The chain is built from TRBV20-1 and TRBJ2-2; D remains ambiguous. V lost 4 bases to trimming and J lost 8 bases, with 17 bases between them. The CDR3 covers 14 residues. Germline loops: CDR1 DFQATT, CDR2 SNEGSKA (reference sequence). For the CDR3, the DNA is TGCAGTGCTATAACAGAAACCGAAGGGGGGGAGCTGTTTTTT. Protein product: CSAITETEGGELFF.

V and J are TRBV25-1 and TRBJ1-6, with 9 bases lining up with TRBD1. Germline loops: CDR1 MGHDK, CDR2 SYGVNS. The CDR3 is 15 amino acids. V shed 2 bases and J 10 bases; nucleotides not matched to a gene: 6. CDR3 residues: CASSEPGTGRSPLHF. CDR3 DNA: TGTGCCAGCAGTGAACCCGGGACAGGGAGATCACCCCTCCACTTT.

This clonotype was observed a few times. The gene calls are TRBV29-1 and TRBJ1-1, with D possibly TRBD1 on 5 matching bases. The CDR3 loop spans 17 amino acids. Between the trimmed V and J ends, which lost 0 bases and 3 bases, there was a span of 20 bases. The V gene's germline CDR1 is SQVTM and CDR2 ANQGSEA. CDR3 DNA: TGCAGCGTTGAAGAAGCGATAAGGGGCGATGAGGACACTGAAGCTTTCTTT. Its protein product is CSVEEAIRGDEDTEAFF.

This clonotype appeared a few times. The chain is built from TRBV20-1 and TRBJ2-1; the D is unclear. Looked up from germline, CDR1 is DFQATT and CDR2 is SNEGSKA (reference sequence). The V end lost 3 bases, the J end lost 3 bases, and 18 bases lay between the germline ends. The CDR3 loop spans 16 amino acids. CDR3 DNA sequence: TGCAGTGCTAGGGACCACCGATCGCCCCTCTACAATGAGCAGTTCTTC. This sequence encodes CSARDHRSPLYNEQFF.

This clonotype showed up just a few times. The chain employs TRBV18 and TRBJ2-7, with D unresolved. The CDR3 length is 13 residues. The germline V gene has CDR1 KGHSH and CDR2 LQKENI. The ends were cut back, 2 bases at V and 5 bases at J, with 10 bases in the middle. The CDR3 here is CASSPGLSDEQYF. The CDR3 nucleotides are TGTGCCAGCTCACCAGGGTTGAGCGACGAGCAGTACTTC.

This clonotype was counted between two and nine times. The rearrangement links TRBV7-9 to TRBJ2-2; weak D call: TRBD2 (6 bases). The CDR3 runs to 16 residues. V was shortened by 4 bases and J by 6 bases, with 18 bases between the two germline ends. Germline loops: CDR1 SEHNR, CDR2 FQNEAQ (reference sequence). The DNA for the CDR3 is TGTGCCAGCAGCTCCGTGATGAAAACGGGGGCCGGGGAGCTGTTTTTT. Translation: CASSSVMKTGAGELFF.

At least ten counts were recorded for this clonotype. J is TRBJ2-7 and V is TRBV4-1, with D perhaps TRBD2 (6 bases). Per the germline V gene, CDR1 is MGHRA and CDR2 is YSYEKL. The CDR3 length is 14 residues. The V gene lost 3 bases and the J gene lost 4 bases, with 13 bases spanning the gap. The CDR3 spells CASSQVGRGYEQYF. The CDR3 DNA is TGCGCCAGCAGCCAGGTGGGTCGGGGGTACGAGCAGTACTTC.

This rearrangement joins TRBV21-1 to TRBJ2-5; the table's D call TRBD1 went unverified against the DNA. TRBV21-1 is a recognized pseudogene. The CDR3 loop spans 14 amino acids. Here the CDR3 DNA reads TGTGCCAGCAGCACTCCGGGACAGGGGAAGACCCAGTACTTC. As protein: CASSTPGQGKTQYF.